Below, one T cell receptor (beta chain) is given with its context. Each patient relapsed following autologous stem cell transplantation, and prior brentuximab vedotin exposure differed. Investigators isolated CD4+ T cells from thawed PBMCs through magnetic negative selection. The sample comes from a study of PD-1 blockade in classical Hodgkin lymphoma. Assay: immunoSEQ multiplex PCR; the TCRdb copy retains only in-frame clones and omits some. The sample records 5,000 to 7,000 clones, around 84% being singletons. Trimming took 2 bases from V and 5 from J, leaving 6 bases between them. This CDR3 spans 12 amino acids. Germline-derived CDR1 and CDR2 are SGHAT and FQDESV (reference sequence).

This sample comprised CD4+ T cells from blood, obtained at baseline. The chain carries TRBV11-1 and TRBJ1-1; D is perhaps TRBD1 (5 bases). The receptor's source is a human donor with classical Hodgkin lymphoma. The DNA for the CDR3 is TGTGCCAGCAGCTTACAGGGAACTGAAGCTTTCTTT. This encodes CASSLQGTEAFF. Together with reference TRBV11-1 and TRBJ1-1, the CDR3 gives the full variable domain: EAEVAQSPRYKITEKSQAVAFWCDPISGHATLYWYRQILGQGPELLVQFQDESVVDDSQLPKDRFSAERLKGVDSTLKIQPAELGDSAMYLCASSLQGTEAFFGQGTRLTVV.